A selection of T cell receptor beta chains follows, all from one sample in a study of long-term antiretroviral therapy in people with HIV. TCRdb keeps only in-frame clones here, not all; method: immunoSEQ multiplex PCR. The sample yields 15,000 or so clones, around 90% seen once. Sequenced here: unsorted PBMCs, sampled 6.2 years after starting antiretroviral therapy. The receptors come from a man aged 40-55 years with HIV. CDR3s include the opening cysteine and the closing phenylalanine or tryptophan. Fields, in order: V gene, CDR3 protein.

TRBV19 CASSIGRYTDTQYF
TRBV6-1 CASSEGAGLYEQYF
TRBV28 CASTRPGQGENEQFF
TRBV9 CASSVGQGYETQYF
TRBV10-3 CAVGFTDTQYF
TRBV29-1 CSVPVGEYEQYF
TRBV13 CASSLPGRGSETQYF
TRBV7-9 CASSTGHAIETQYF
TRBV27 CASSLIRDTEAFF
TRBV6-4 CASSVSGSPDTQYF
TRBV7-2 CASSFSHNYGYTF
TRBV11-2 CASSFGQSNTEAFF
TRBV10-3 CAISVSRQTVEAFF
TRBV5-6 CASSLGLGGDTQYF
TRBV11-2 CASSLRRVPNEQFF
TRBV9 CASSVGRNTEAFF
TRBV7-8 CASSLVSAWGYTF
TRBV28 CASSPPQLAGAVPTQYF
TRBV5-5 CASSSIDIPPNQPQHF
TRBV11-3 CASGEGYTGELFF
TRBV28 CASRAGVGSGANVLTF
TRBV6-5 CASSYNNEKLFF
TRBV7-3 CASSLTGGNTEAFF
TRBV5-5 CASSLRREIYEQYF
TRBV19 CASSETQTGTQYF
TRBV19 CASSIGATGELFF
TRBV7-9 CASSPDRQGQREKLFF
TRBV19 CASSIGQGYEQYF
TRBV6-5 CASRLGQGAYNEQFF
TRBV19 CASRPLQQGARDTGELFF
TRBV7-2 CASSLVTGYEQYF
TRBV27 CASSLMRNQPQHF
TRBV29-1 CSVRNSLYEQYF
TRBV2 CARNLGYYGYTF
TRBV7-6 CASKRLGQSGTEAFF
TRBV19 CASRRQGAQEKLFF
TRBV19 CASSRGQGIETQYF
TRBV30 CAWSVLSTASGNTIYF
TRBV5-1 CASSSTGNSYNEQFF
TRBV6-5 CASSYARSGETQYF
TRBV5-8 CASSFKDRGRNTGELFF
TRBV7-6 CASSLMGAGANVLTF
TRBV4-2 CASSQYPTGSGEKLFF
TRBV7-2 CASSLTSGRAQSYNEQFF
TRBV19 CASSHQGQGRETQYF
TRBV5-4 CASSYAGTGDEQYF
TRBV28 CASSLWGTSGSRTDTQYF
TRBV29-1 CSVVAGPPKPQETQYF
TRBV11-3 CASSYGLAREQYF
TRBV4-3 CASSQEASPGTGELFF
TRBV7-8 CASSLSSETQYF
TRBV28 CASSSLDPADTQYF
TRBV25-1 CASSGLQGSQHF
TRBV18 CASSANRELNTGELFF
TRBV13 CASSVKTGGGSEKLFF
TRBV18 CASSPPGQSYHGYTF